One and the same sample provided the 32 T cell receptor beta chains below, sequenced in a study of cytomegalovirus exposure and HLA in healthy donors. 60 Vbeta and 13 Jbeta primers were used in PCR. Profiling relied on immunoSEQ multiplex PCR, and the TCRdb table lists in-frame clones only, not all of them. The table has about 150,000 clones, 70% to 80% seen once. The sequenced sample was PBMCs. The origin of the receptors is a man aged 35-49 years in good health and CMV-seronegative.

The chain combines TRBV6-1 with TRBJ1-5; 7 nucleotides match TRBD1. Germline-derived CDR1 and CDR2 are MNHNS and SASEGT. CDR3 length: 15 residues. V shed 6 bases and J 4 bases; nucleotides not matched to a gene: 9. CDR3: CASSRRDRDNQPQHF. In DNA form, the CDR3 reads TGTGCCAGCAGCCGACGGGACAGAGATAATCAGCCCCAGCATTTT.

This clone was observed a handful of times. This same CDR3 is encoded by further DNA sequences in the sample. This chain links TRBV19 with TRBJ2-5, with D perhaps matching TRBD2 (5 bases). The V end lost 5 bases, the J end lost 3 bases, and 10 bases lay between the germline ends. The germline CDR1 and CDR2 sequences are LNHDA and SQIVND (reference sequence). The CDR3 runs 13 residues. The CDR3 region has the DNA TGTGCCAGTAGTCGGGGATTAAAAGAGACCCAGTACTTC. This encodes CASSRGLKETQYF.

The V and J genes are TRBV6-1 and TRBJ2-7; 10 bases align to TRBD1. J was trimmed by 7 bases and V by 4 bases; bases with no gene match: 10. Germline-derived CDR1 and CDR2 are MNHNS and SASEGT. CDR3 size: 15 residues. The CDR3 reads CASSGGDRGSKEQYV. CDR3 sequence (DNA): TGTGCCAGCAGTGGGGGGGACAGGGGCTCAAAAGAGCAGTACGTC.

This clone was picked up a small number of times. The rearrangement uses TRBV27 and TRBJ2-7, with a tentative D call TRBD2 (6 bases). Per the germline V gene, CDR1 is MNHEY and CDR2 is SMNVEV (reference sequence). The CDR3 consists of 14 residues. V lost 3 bases and J 2 bases, leaving 11 bases between the germline ends. The CDR3 coding sequence is TGTGCCAGCAGTTTTACGCGGGGACCCTACGAGCAGTACTTC. It translates to CASSFTRGPYEQYF.

The chain uses TRBV7-8 and TRBJ2-7; D gene unclear. The CDR3 is 11 amino acids. Germline assignment: CDR1 SGHVS and CDR2 FQNEAQ. V was trimmed by 5 bases and J by 5 bases, leaving 7 bases between them. CDR3 in amino acids: CASSHIDEQYF. For the CDR3, the DNA is TGTGCCAGCAGCCATATAGACGAGCAGTACTTC.

The chain has TRBV6-1 and TRBJ1-1, with TRBD1 as a possible D gene (6 bases). V gave up 8 bases and J gave up 3 bases, with 10 bases separating them. The CDR3 is 12 amino acids. Germline CDR1 MNHNS, CDR2 SASEGT. This CDR3 reads CASFGQHTEAFF. CDR3 nucleotide sequence: TGTGCCAGCTTTGGACAGCACACTGAAGCTTTCTTT.

The V and J genes are TRBV27 and TRBJ2-5, with 9 nucleotides matching TRBD1. The DNA end lines up better with TRBJ2-7; the J call may be wrong. The CDR3 contains 18 residues. Per the germline V gene, CDR1 is MNHEY and CDR2 is SMNVEV (reference sequence). The CDR3 DNA sequence: TGTGCCAGCAGTTTAGCCCCCTGGGGGACAGGGCCCACCTACGAGCAGTACTTC. Translating it yields CASSLAPWGTGPTYEQYF.

V gene TRBV19 combines with J gene TRBJ2-1; 7 bases are shared with TRBD1. V gave up 8 bases and J gave up 6 bases; unmatched junction bases: 13. This CDR3 comprises 15 residues. The germline CDR1 and CDR2 sequences are LNHDA and SQIVND (reference sequence). CDR3 residues: CASGGTGAFFNEQFF. DNA for the CDR3: TGTGCCAGTGGCGGAACAGGGGCATTTTTCAATGAGCAGTTCTTC.

This clone is a singleton in its sample. The CDR3 region has the DNA TGTGCCAGCAGCTTAATGGCAGGGGCCCAAATCAATCCCGGGGAGCTGTTTTTT. Its translation is CASSLMAGAQINPGELFF. This chain joins TRBV7-3 and TRBJ2-2, with D perhaps matching TRBD1 (6 bases). The CDR3 consists of 18 residues. The ends were cut back, 1 base at V and 6 bases at J, with 21 bases in the middle. Germline lookup yields CDR1 SGHTA and CDR2 FQGTGA.

The V and J genes are TRBV6-6 and TRBJ2-7; the D is unclear. Germline V CDR1 and CDR2: MNHNY, SVGAGI (reference sequence). V lost 8 bases and J 1 base, leaving 12 bases between the germline ends. The CDR3 spans 13 residues. In DNA form, the CDR3 reads TGTGCCAGCCGTAGCAGCAATTCCTACGAGCAGTACTTC. Protein product: CASRSSNSYEQYF.

The chain links TRBV11-2 to TRBJ2-3; 8 positions match TRBD2. The ends lost 1 base at V and 2 bases at J; junction bases unmatched: 5. Germline V CDR1 and CDR2: SGHAT, FQNNGV. The CDR3 loop spans 16 amino acids. The CDR3 loop is CASSLGLAGYTDTQYF. CDR3 nucleotides: TGTGCCAGCAGCTTAGGTTTAGCGGGATACACAGATACGCAGTATTTT.

This rearrangement joins TRBV4-1 to TRBJ2-1, with 7 bases identical to TRBD2. Germline V CDR1 and CDR2: MGHRA, YSYEKL. The CDR3 runs to 15 residues. After removal of 4 bases from V and 1 base from J, the junction contained 4 bases not matched to a gene. The CDR3 here is CASSPDSGSYNEQFF. The CDR3 bases are TGCGCCAGCAGCCCCGATAGCGGGTCCTACAATGAGCAGTTCTTC.

V gene TRBV7-9 combines with J gene TRBJ1-5; tentative D call: TRBD1 (6 bases). Deletions cut 10 bases from V and 11 bases from J, with 27 bases between. Germline V CDR1 and CDR2: SEHNR, FQNEAQ (reference sequence). This CDR3 has 15 amino acids. The CDR3 sequence: CAIFPDRFRASAQHF. As DNA, the CDR3 is TGTGCCATTTTTCCTGACAGGTTTCGAGCATCAGCCCAGCATTTT.

This clone was picked up a small number of times. The rearrangement uses TRBV7-3 and TRBJ2-2; the match to TRBD1 covers 7 bases. The CDR3 is 15 amino acids. The germline V gene has CDR1 SGHTA and CDR2 FQGTGA. J gave up 5 bases and V 4 bases, and 7 bases lay outside the gene matches. CDR3 in amino acids: CASSYGQAGTGELFF. CDR3 bases: TGTGCCAGCAGCTACGGACAGGCTGGGACCGGGGAGCTGTTTTTT.

The chain employs TRBV5-1 and TRBJ2-7, with D possibly matching TRBD2 (6 bases). The CDR3 has 15 residues. Looked up from germline, CDR1 is SGHRS and CDR2 is YFSETQ. Trimming left V 0 bases short and J 7 bases short, with 17 bases between. The DNA for the CDR3 is TGCGCCAGCAGCTTGGTGGGCGGGGAGACGCGGGAGCAGTACTTC. Protein: CASSLVGGETREQYF.

The sample holds one count of this clone. This chain joins TRBV27 and TRBJ1-2; TRBD1 matches 7 bases. The V gene end was trimmed by 5 bases and the J gene end by 6 bases; junction bases not matched to a gene: 12. The CDR3 length is 15 residues. Germline V gene sequence: CDR1 MNHEY, CDR2 SMNVEV (reference sequence). The chain's CDR3 is CASSRQGQFIDGYTF. Here the CDR3 DNA reads TGTGCCAGCAGTCGCCAGGGACAGTTTATAGATGGCTACACCTTC.

The chain joins TRBV9 to TRBJ2-1; TRBD2 aligns across 11 bases. V lost 3 bases, J lost 9 bases, and 11 bases stayed unmatched. Germline lookup yields CDR1 SGDLS and CDR2 YYNGEE. CDR3 length: 16 residues. The CDR3 DNA follows: TGTGCCAGCAGCGCGCCGGGACTAGCGGATTTGGGTGAGCAGTTCTTC. It codes for CASSAPGLADLGEQFF.

The chain recombines TRBV11-3 with TRBJ2-2; D remains unclear. Germline V lookup: CDR1 SGHNT, CDR2 YENEEA. Between the trimmed V and J ends, which lost 2 bases and 4 bases, there was a span of 5 bases. The CDR3 has 13 amino acids. The CDR3 reads CASSLFGTGELFF. DNA of the CDR3: TGTGCCAGCAGCTTATTCGGCACCGGGGAGCTGTTTTTT.

The chain carries TRBV5-6 and TRBJ1-1, with TRBD1 as a possible D gene (5 bases). Germline values: CDR1 SGHDT, CDR2 YYEEEE. This CDR3 has 15 amino acids. The V gene lost 4 bases and the J gene lost 3 bases, with 16 bases spanning the gap. The CDR3 protein is CASSDSAGRHTEAFF. CDR3 DNA sequence: TGTGCCAGCAGCGACTCGGCGGGACGGCACACTGAAGCTTTCTTT.

In its sample, this clone was seen a few times. The chain is built from TRBV30 and TRBJ2-5; maybe TRBD2 (6 bases). V was clipped by 3 bases and J by 5 bases, with 13 bases between them. The CDR3 consists of 13 residues. Germline V gene sequence: CDR1 GTSNPN, CDR2 SVGIG (reference sequence). The CDR3 nucleotides are TGTGCCTGGAGGGTCTTCGCGGGGGAGACCCAGTACTTC. Amino acids: CAWRVFAGETQYF.

The chain uses TRBV5-1 and TRBJ2-1, with 12 bases lining up with TRBD2. CDR1 and CDR2 from the germline V gene are SGHRS and YFSETQ. V shed 0 bases and J 7 bases; nucleotides not matched to a gene: 2. This CDR3 contains 15 residues. The CDR3 loop reads CASSLELAGGNEQFF. DNA for the CDR3: TGCGCCAGCAGCTTGGAGCTAGCGGGAGGGAATGAGCAGTTCTTC.

The CDR3 region has the DNA TGTGCCAGCAGCGTGACGGGAGAGAACTATGGCTACACCTTC. This encodes CASSVTGENYGYTF. The chain has TRBV9 and TRBJ1-2; D gene uncertain. V was cut by 2 bases and J by 2 bases, with 10 bases left in between. The CDR3 is 14 amino acids. CDR1 SGDLS and CDR2 YYNGEE come from the germline V gene.

This clone was detected only a few times. V is TRBV28 and J is TRBJ1-2; tentatively, D is TRBD1 (5 bases). Germline loops: CDR1 MDHEN, CDR2 SYDVKM. The CDR3 is made up of 12 amino acids. Trimming pared 2 bases from V and 14 bases from J, leaving 15 bases between. Here the CDR3 reads CASSLATGAGTF. The CDR3 nucleotides read TGTGCCAGCAGTTTAGCGACCGGGGCGGGGACCTTC.

This clone was counted at least ten times. The chain employs TRBV4-1 and TRBJ1-4; 8 nucleotides align to TRBD1. Per germline, CDR1 MGHRA and CDR2 YSYEKL. The length of the CDR3 is 15 residues. After removal of 11 bases from V and 1 base from J, the junction contained 9 bases not matched to a gene. This CDR3 is CAGTGGVGTNEKLFF. The CDR3 DNA reads as TGCGCCGGCACAGGGGGAGTCGGAACTAATGAAAAACTGTTTTTT.

The V call is TRBV10-1, the J call TRBJ2-5; 12 bases map to TRBD2. With 6 bases clipped from V and 3 bases from J, the junction kept 5 bases outside the gene matches. Germline values: CDR1 WNHNN, CDR2 SYGVQD (reference sequence). This CDR3 comprises 15 residues. The CDR3 bases are TGCGCCAGCAGCGGGACTAGCGGGCCTGAAGAGACCCAGTACTTC. It specifies CASSGTSGPEETQYF.

The chain links TRBV5-1 to TRBJ2-1, with TRBD2 matching over 10 bases. Germline trimming cut 0 bases from V and 12 bases from J; bases unmatched to any gene: 3. The CDR3 loop spans 13 amino acids. Germline CDR1 and CDR2: SGHRS and YFSETQ. The CDR3 DNA sequence: TGCGCCAGCAGCTTGGCCATAGCGGGAGGGCAGTTCTTC. This sequence encodes CASSLAIAGGQFF.

This clone was seen once. The chain links TRBV7-3 to TRBJ2-1, with TRBD2 matching over 9 bases. Germline trimming cut 4 bases from V and 8 bases from J; bases unmatched to any gene: 3. This CDR3 region has 13 residues. Germline V gives CDR1 SGHTA, CDR2 FQGTGA. This CDR3 reads CASSWTSVDEQFF. Here the CDR3 DNA reads TGTGCCAGCAGCTGGACTAGCGTCGATGAGCAGTTCTTC.

The chain uses TRBV6-1 and TRBJ1-2; possible D gene TRBD1, 6 bases. Germline V gene sequence: CDR1 MNHNS, CDR2 SASEGT. V lost 2 bases, J lost 2 bases, and 15 bases lay in between. CDR3 length: 16 residues. The CDR3: CASSERRGGPNYGYTF. Here the CDR3 DNA reads TGTGCCAGCAGTGAACGCAGGGGTGGGCCGAACTATGGCTACACCTTC.

The rearrangement joins TRBV29-1 to TRBJ2-1; D may be TRBD1 (6 bases). Germline V lookup: CDR1 SQVTM, CDR2 ANQGSEA. The CDR3 consists of 15 residues. V was cut by 4 bases and J by 6 bases, with 19 bases left in between. DNA for the CDR3: TGCAGCGTTGGGCCCGGACAGAAAGGGGGCAATGAGCAGTTCTTC. As protein: CSVGPGQKGGNEQFF.

The chain couples TRBV7-9 to TRBJ2-7; possibly TRBD1 for D (5 bases). Germline assignment: CDR1 SEHNR and CDR2 FQNEAQ (reference sequence). The CDR3 contains 14 residues. The V and J ends lost 8 bases and 5 bases respectively, with 19 bases between them. The CDR3 sequence is CASERVAGPDEQYF. The CDR3 bases are TGTGCCAGCGAACGAGTCGCAGGGCCGGACGAGCAGTACTTC.

The rearrangement links TRBV29-1 to TRBJ2-5; 8 bases are shared with TRBD2. The germline V gene encodes CDR1 SQVTM and CDR2 ANQGSEA. The CDR3 has 14 amino acids. Trimming at V came to 7 bases and at J to 5 bases, leaving 12 bases not matched to a gene. CDR3 protein: CSAAAAGGGETQYF. The CDR3 DNA is TGCAGCGCAGCAGCGGCGGGAGGAGGTGAGACCCAGTACTTC.

The sample holds a few counts of this clone. The chain has TRBV5-1 and TRBJ2-5; 8 bases align to TRBD2. J gave up 5 bases and V 0 bases, and 12 bases lay outside the gene matches. CDR1 SGHRS and CDR2 YFSETQ come from the germline V gene. CDR3 length: 17 amino acids. The CDR3 loop is CASSLGGTSGGRETQYF. The CDR3 DNA sequence: TGCGCCAGCAGCTTGGGGGGAACTAGCGGAGGGCGGGAGACCCAGTACTTC.